The 21 T cell receptor beta chains reported below all come from one sample, sequenced in a study of a mutant IDH1 vaccine in newly diagnosed glioma. TCRdb's copy holds only in-frame clones and misses some; the assay was immunoSEQ multiplex PCR. This table has approximately 54,000 clones, roughly 80% appearing once. This sample's time point: baseline, week 1 (first vaccination visit). Treatment indicated: pre-vaccination baseline after standard-of-care therapy. Here the sequenced sample was PBMCs, taken from a glioma patient treated with radiotherapy, temozolomide or both. The receptors here all came from a man younger than 35 with glioma.

The rearrangement links TRBV7-9 to TRBJ2-7; TRBD1 matches at 9 bases. CDR1 and CDR2 (germline): SEHNR, FQNEAQ (reference sequence). The CDR3 extends over 15 amino acids. Trimming cost V 4 bases and J 4 bases; bases outside gene matches: 8. As DNA, the CDR3 is TGTGCCAGCAGCTGGGGACAGGGCTTCCCTTACGAGCAGTACTTC. Its translation: CASSWGQGFPYEQYF.

V and J are TRBV7-9 and TRBJ1-1; unclear D gene. The CDR3 has 14 residues. The germline gives CDR1 SEHNR, CDR2 FQNEAQ (reference sequence). Trimming removed 0 bases at V and 11 bases at J, with 16 bases between. DNA of the CDR3: TGTGCCAGCAGCTTAGCGCCCCCCTCGGAATGGGCTTTCTTT. Translating it yields CASSLAPPSEWAFF.

This clone was picked up one time. The chain has TRBV28 and TRBJ2-2; weak D call: TRBD1 (6 bases). V lost 3 bases, J lost 6 bases, and 14 bases lay in between. Germline assignment: CDR1 MDHEN and CDR2 SYDVKM. This CDR3 comprises 15 residues. Written as DNA, the CDR3 is TGTGCCAGCAGTTTCCGGAGAGGGGGTCCCGGGGAGCTGTTTTTT. As protein: CASSFRRGGPGELFF.

The V and J genes are TRBV4-1 and TRBJ2-1; no clear D gene. CDR1 MGHRA and CDR2 YSYEKL come from the germline V gene. The CDR3 is made up of 13 amino acids. Trimming cost V 4 bases and J 11 bases, with 15 bases left between them. The CDR3 spells CASSPVEGRQQFF. In DNA, the CDR3 is TGCGCCAGCAGCCCCGTCGAAGGGCGTCAGCAGTTCTTC.

The J gene is TRBJ1-1, the V gene TRBV30; no reliable D call. The V end was cut by 5 bases, the J end by 3 bases, with 19 bases between. There are 15 residues in the CDR3. Germline V CDR1 and CDR2: GTSNPN, SVGIG (reference sequence). This CDR3 is CAWAGPGISDTEAFF. The CDR3 DNA reads as TGTGCCTGGGCGGGCCCCGGGATCTCTGACACTGAAGCTTTCTTT.

V is TRBV4-1 and J is TRBJ1-5; 7 positions match TRBD1. The CDR3 has 14 amino acids. Germline lookup yields CDR1 MGHRA and CDR2 YSYEKL. Trimming cost V 2 bases and J 6 bases; bases outside gene matches: 4. Here the CDR3 DNA reads TGCGCCAGCAGCCAATCGACAGGGAGTCAGCCCCAGCATTTT. Its translation is CASSQSTGSQPQHF.

This rearrangement joins TRBV7-9 to TRBJ1-3; a weak D match, TRBD1 (5 bases). CDR3 size: 13 residues. Germline-derived CDR1 and CDR2 are SEHNR and FQNEAQ (reference sequence). The V end was cut by 6 bases, the J end by 4 bases, with 10 bases between. This CDR3 reads CASRDGTGNTIYF. DNA for the CDR3: TGTGCCAGCAGGGACGGGACGGGAAACACCATATATTTT.

This clone appeared a few times. V usage is TRBV19 and J usage is TRBJ1-1; 9 bases fit TRBD1. The V and J ends lost 8 bases and 6 bases, in that order; junction bases with no gene match: 10. In germline, CDR1 is LNHDA, CDR2 SQIVND (reference sequence). The CDR3 totals 14 residues. CDR3 nucleotides: TGTGCCAGTGGCGGACAGGGGATTTTCGCTGAAGCTTTCTTT. Translation: CASGGQGIFAEAFF.

This clone has only one observation. The V gene is TRBV7-9, the J gene TRBJ2-5; 7 nucleotides line up with TRBD2. Germline CDR1 SEHNR, CDR2 FQNEAQ (reference sequence). This CDR3 is built from 17 residues. The V segment lost 1 base and the J segment 0 bases; nucleotides outside the gene matches: 8. Written as DNA, the CDR3 is TGTGCCAGCAGCTTAGTGGGGAGGGCCTTGTACCAAGAGACCCAGTACTTC. Translated, it gives CASSLVGRALYQETQYF.

This rearrangement joins TRBV27 to TRBJ1-1, with 7 bases that match TRBD1. Trimming removed 2 bases from V and 5 bases from J; junction bases left unmatched: 11. The CDR3 totals 16 residues. The germline CDR1 and CDR2 sequences are MNHEY and SMNVEV (reference sequence). The CDR3 DNA is TGTGCCAGCAGTTTAGGGGCCCCAGGGGGGTATACTGAAGCTTTCTTT. This translates into CASSLGAPGGYTEAFF.

This clone was seen a few times. This chain joins TRBV4-3 and TRBJ1-2, with TRBD1 identical over 7 bases. Per germline, CDR1 LGHNA and CDR2 YSLEER. The ends lost 4 bases at V and 5 bases at J; junction bases unmatched: 10. CDR3 length equals 15 residues. The CDR3 DNA is TGCGCCAGCAGCCTCCGAGCAGGGGGGTCGTATGGCTACACCTTC. Residues: CASSLRAGGSYGYTF.

The chain combines TRBV7-8 with TRBJ1-3, with 10 bases aligning to TRBD1. Germline V gives CDR1 SGHVS, CDR2 FQNEAQ. CDR3 length: 15 residues. V lost 6 bases, J lost 4 bases, and 6 bases stayed unmatched. In DNA form, the CDR3 reads TGTGCCAGCAGTTGGACAGGGGGAAGAGGAAACACCATATATTTT. This gives the protein CASSWTGGRGNTIYF.

The gene calls are TRBV19 and TRBJ1-5; D might be TRBD1 (6 bases). The CDR3 length is 16 residues. Trimming left V 2 bases short and J 1 base short, with 12 bases between. Germline CDR1 and CDR2: LNHDA and SQIVND (reference sequence). CDR3 DNA sequence: TGTGCCAGTAGTATAATGGGGGGCGTAAGCAATCAGCCCCAGCATTTT. It encodes CASSIMGGVSNQPQHF.

The chain recombines TRBV6-5 with TRBJ2-1, with 10 bases lining up with TRBD2. Germline assignment: CDR1 MNHEY and CDR2 SVGAGI. This CDR3 region has 15 residues. The J segment lost 8 bases and the V segment lost 6 bases, leaving 10 bases of the junction unmatched. This CDR3 reads CASSPSVAGGYEQFF. CDR3 DNA: TGTGCCAGCAGCCCTTCCGTAGCGGGAGGCTATGAGCAGTTCTTC.

The chain combines TRBV7-9 with TRBJ2-1; D is uncertain. CDR3 size: 15 residues. CDR1 and CDR2 (germline): SEHNR, FQNEAQ (reference sequence). V dropped 1 base and J dropped 0 bases, with 7 bases sitting between them. This CDR3 reads CASSLEAPSYNEQFF. CDR3 bases: TGTGCCAGCAGCTTAGAGGCTCCCTCCTACAATGAGCAGTTCTTC.

This clone was picked up a small number of times. The chain has TRBV18 and TRBJ2-7; TRBD1 is a possible D gene (5 bases). The CDR3 runs to 15 residues. Between the trimmed V and J ends, which lost 3 bases and 2 bases, there was a span of 14 bases. The germline CDR1 and CDR2 sequences are KGHSH and LQKENI. The CDR3: CASSPREGATYEQYF. CDR3 in DNA: TGTGCCAGCTCACCCCGAGAAGGGGCAACCTACGAGCAGTACTTC.

The chain combines TRBV7-9 with TRBJ1-4; TRBD1 matches at 8 bases. There are 17 residues in the CDR3. CDR1 and CDR2 from the germline V gene are SEHNR and FQNEAQ (reference sequence). The ends lost 4 bases at V and 8 bases at J; junction bases unmatched: 15. The CDR3 sequence: CASSYLSSGQGGEKLFF. The DNA of the CDR3 is TGTGCCAGCAGCTACCTCTCGAGCGGACAGGGTGGCGAAAAACTGTTTTTT.

The chain carries TRBV5-4 and TRBJ2-3, with D possibly being TRBD1 or TRBD2 (5 bases each). CDR3 size: 14 residues. Germline CDR1 is SGHNT and CDR2 is YYREEE (reference sequence). V gave up 7 bases and J gave up 3 bases, with 15 bases separating them. CDR3 coding DNA: TGTGCCAGCGGCCAGAGGGGAGATACAGATACGCAGTATTTT. This encodes CASGQRGDTDTQYF.

This clone was seen a few times. Other DNA variants within this sample encode the same CDR3. In nucleotides, the CDR3 is TGCGCCAGCAGCCAAGAGTTACAGGGCGCCTATGGCTACACCTTC. Translating gives CASSQELQGAYGYTF. The V and J genes are TRBV4-3 and TRBJ1-2; D possibly corresponds to TRBD1 (6 bases). The V end was cut by 0 bases, the J end by 4 bases, with 12 bases between. CDR1 and CDR2 from the germline V gene are LGHNA and YSLEER. The CDR3 sequence is 15 residues long.

Here the CDR3 reads CASSLTGVNQPQHF. CDR3 DNA sequence: TGTGCCAGCAGTTTAACAGGGGTAAATCAGCCCCAGCATTTT. The chain carries TRBV27 and TRBJ1-5; 7 bases map to TRBD1. Looked up from germline, CDR1 is MNHEY and CDR2 is SMNVEV (reference sequence). J lost 4 bases, V lost 2 bases, and 2 bases had no gene match. The CDR3 totals 14 residues.

The chain joins TRBV5-6 to TRBJ1-2; 7 bases are shared with TRBD1. This CDR3 is built from 16 residues. Germline V gene lookup returns CDR1 SGHDT and CDR2 YYEEEE. Trimming cost V 3 bases and J 4 bases; bases outside gene matches: 12. The CDR3 sequence is CASSSNRDRDIYGYTF. Here the CDR3 DNA reads TGTGCCAGCAGCTCGAACCGGGACAGAGATATCTATGGCTACACCTTC. Looking up the rest from reference TRBV5-6 and TRBJ1-2 gives the full variable domain: DAGVTQSPTHLIKTRGQQVTLRCSPKSGHDTVSWYQQALGQGPQFIFQYYEEEERQRGNFPDRFSGHQFPNYSSELNVNALLLGDSALYLCASSSNRDRDIYGYTFGSGTRLTVV.